A selection of T cell receptor beta chains follows, all from one sample in a study of T cell repertoires in cytomegalovirus infection. TCRdb fed the reads into MiXCR, producing one record per CDR3 protein. There are about 250,000 distinct CDR3 sequences in the sample; around an eighth occur only once, and 1.6% lies in the top ten. Sequencing used PBMCs. All receptors come from a human donor in good health (CMV status not recorded). Some clones in this sample may be carry-over from other donors' samples. The CDR3 runs from the conserved cysteine through the conserved F or W. The order of the fields is J gene, D gene, V gene, clone size, CDR3 protein, CDR3 DNA. A D gene is named only where the DNA matches it firmly. Size is stated for part of the rows, as once, few or many counts, or as a class when the clone is expanded.

>TRBJ1-1|.|TRBV20-1|.
CSARGFRNTEAFF
TGCAGTGCTAGGGGGTTTAGGAACACTGAAGCTTTCTTT
>TRBJ1-6|.|TRBV2|.
CASSRQYNSPLHF
TGTGCCAGCAGCAGACAGTATAATTCACCCCTCCACTTT
>TRBJ2-1|.|TRBV5-6|.
CASSFGGLGEQFF
TGTGCCAGCAGCTTCGGGGGGCTAGGTGAGCAGTTCTTC
>TRBJ2-5|.|TRBV11-2|few
CASSLVMQGVETQYF
TGTGCCAGCAGCTTAGTAATGCAGGGCGTGGAGACCCAGTACTTC
>TRBJ1-4|.|TRBV10-3|.
CAIRGGRGEKLFF
TGTGCCATCAGGGGGGGACGGGGTGAAAAACTGTTTTTT
>TRBJ2-3|.|TRBV6-8|.
CASRPRPLDTQYF
TGTGCCAGCAGGCCTCGACCGTTAGATACGCAGTATTTT
>TRBJ2-2|.|TRBV5-1|many
CASQGGAGAGELFF
TGCGCCAGCCAAGGAGGAGCTGGCGCCGGGGAGCTGTTTTTT
>TRBJ2-3|TRBD2|TRBV7-2|many
CASSYPSGGFGDTQYF
TGTGCCAGCAGCTACCCAAGCGGGGGGTTTGGAGATACGCAGTATTTT
>TRBJ2-7|TRBD2|TRBV7-3|many
CASSPLAGAGEQYF
TGTGCCAGCAGCCCCTTAGCGGGGGCGGGAGAGCAGTACTTC
>TRBJ1-1|.|TRBV7-9|many
CASSLDSHTEAFF
TGTGCCAGCAGCTTAGACAGCCACACTGAAGCTTTCTTT
>TRBJ2-3|.|TRBV7-3|many
CASSLVRTDTQYF
TGTGCCAGCAGCTTGGTCCGCACAGATACGCAGTATTTT
>TRBJ1-2|TRBD1|TRBV12-3/TRBV12-4|few
CASSLRGGGADGYTF
TGTGCCAGCAGTTTAAGAGGAGGGGGCGCCGATGGCTACACCTTC
>TRBJ2-3|TRBD2|TRBV10-3|.
CAISRLAGVDTQYF
TGTGCCATCAGTAGACTAGCGGGAGTGGATACGCAGTATTTT
>TRBJ1-1|.|TRBV28|.
CASSLFTEAFF
TGTGCCAGCAGCCTGTTCACTGAAGCTTTCTTT
>TRBJ1-2|.|TRBV20-1|.
CSAREKPGDGYTF
TGCAGTGCTAGAGAAAAGCCCGGGGATGGCTACACCTTC
>TRBJ2-5|.|TRBV27|.
CASSLAPGAGRLETQYF
TGTGCCAGCAGTTTGGCCCCGGGGGCGGGGAGGCTCGAGACCCAGTACTTC
>TRBJ1-1|.|TRBV7-2|many
CASSIGGLEEAFF
TGTGCCAGCAGCATCGGGGGACTTGAGGAAGCTTTCTTT
>TRBJ2-1|.|TRBV7-9|.
CASRQAYNEQFF
TGTGCCAGCAGACAGGCCTACAATGAGCAGTTCTTC
>TRBJ1-1|.|TRBV20-1|.
CSARGSRAKWAEAFF
TGCAGTGCTCGGGGGAGCAGGGCAAAATGGGCTGAAGCTTTCTTT
>TRBJ2-6|.|TRBV29-1|many
CSVAGANVLTF
TGCAGCGTGGCTGGGGCCAACGTCCTGACTTTC
>TRBJ2-5|TRBD1|TRBV7-2|many
CASSFGGTGEETQYF
TGTGCCAGCAGCTTTGGAGGGACAGGGGAAGAGACCCAGTACTTC
>TRBJ2-5|.|TRBV7-3|few
CASSPSGAYQETQYF
TGTGCCAGCAGCCCCTCAGGGGCTTACCAAGAGACCCAGTACTTC
>TRBJ2-1|.|TRBV6-5|many
CASRVDPTSYNEQFF
TGTGCCAGCAGAGTTGACCCCACATCCTACAATGAGCAGTTCTTC
>TRBJ1-3|.|TRBV7-9|many
CASSLGGLSGNTIYF
TGTGCCAGCAGCTTGGGCGGGCTCTCTGGAAACACCATATATTTT
>TRBJ1-2|.|TRBV7-2|many
CASSLAGDSGYTF
TGTGCCAGCAGCTTAGCAGGGGATAGTGGCTACACCTTC
>TRBJ2-1|TRBD2|TRBV28|.
CASGDSSGGYNEQFF
TGTGCCAGCGGGGATTCTAGCGGGGGATACAATGAGCAGTTCTTC
>TRBJ2-5|.|TRBV14|.
CASSQYRETQYF
TGTGCCAGCAGCCAATATCGGGAGACCCAGTACTTC
>TRBJ2-1|TRBD2|TRBV4-1|.
CASSQDLDSGVSYNEQFF
TGCGCCAGCAGCCAAGATCTTGATAGCGGGGTATCCTACAATGAGCAGTTCTTC
>TRBJ1-6|.|TRBV7-8|many
CASSVGRTVSPLHF
TGTGCCAGCAGCGTCGGGAGGACCGTTTCACCCCTCCACTTT
>TRBJ1-6|TRBD1|TRBV6-5|many
CASSYMAPGGGSPLHF
TGTGCCAGCAGTTACATGGCGCCAGGGGGCGGTTCACCCCTCCACTTT
>TRBJ1-2|TRBD1|TRBV5-1|once
CASSRGQGGNYGYTF
TGCGCCAGCAGCAGGGGACAGGGAGGCAACTATGGCTACACCTTC
>TRBJ2-4|.|TRBV7-2|many
CASSLRLGSGGPRNIQYF
TGTGCCAGCAGCTTAAGATTGGGTAGCGGAGGGCCCCGGAACATTCAGTACTTC
>TRBJ1-1|TRBD1|TRBV7-9|few
CASSSTGTTEAFF
TGTGCCAGCAGTTCGACAGGGACCACTGAAGCTTTCTTT
>TRBJ2-3|.|TRBV7-2|.
CASSLAKRFTDTQYF
TGTGCCAGCAGCTTAGCAAAGAGGTTCACAGATACGCAGTATTTT
>TRBJ2-7|TRBD1|TRBV6-5|many
CASIPRGRGQQYF
TGTGCCAGCATCCCACGGGGCAGGGGGCAGCAGTACTTC
>TRBJ1-4|.|TRBV28|many
CASRHSTNEKLFF
TGTGCCAGTCGACACTCAACTAATGAAAAACTGTTTTTT
>TRBJ2-1|TRBD2|TRBV5-1|.
CASSPSAGVYNEQFF
TGCGCCAGCAGCCCATCGGCGGGAGTATACAATGAGCAGTTCTTC
>TRBJ2-1|TRBD2|TRBV19|few
CASSTGAGGPENNEQFF
TGTGCCAGTAGTACCGGCGCGGGAGGGCCGGAAAACAATGAGCAGTTCTTC
>TRBJ2-1|TRBD1|TRBV7-2|many
CASSRTGTGYNEQFF
TGTGCCAGCAGCCGAACCGGGACAGGTTACAATGAGCAGTTCTTC
>TRBJ1-1|.|TRBV7-2|many
CASSLVSGSRMNTEAFF
TGTGCCAGCAGCTTAGTAAGTGGGTCACGCATGAACACTGAAGCTTTCTTT
>TRBJ2-4|.|TRBV11-2|.
CASSLGDRGAKNIQYF
TGTGCCAGCAGCTTAGGGGATAGGGGGGCCAAAAACATTCAGTACTTC
>TRBJ1-2|TRBD1|TRBV29-1|.
CSVEVGQGRGYTF
TGCAGCGTTGAAGTGGGACAGGGTCGGGGCTACACCTTC
>TRBJ2-3|TRBD1|TRBV7-2|many
CASSSGTGAVDTQYF
TGTGCCAGCAGCTCCGGGACAGGGGCGGTAGATACGCAGTATTTT
>TRBJ2-3|.|TRBV14|many
CASSQETKPSTDTQYF
TGTGCCAGCAGCCAAGAGACTAAACCTTCCACAGATACGCAGTATTTT
>TRBJ2-1|TRBD2|TRBV7-2|.
CASSLDLSCGRGIPVEQFF
TGTGCCAGCAGCTTAGATCTCTCTTGTGGGCGGGGGATCCCGGTTGAGCAGTTCTTC
>TRBJ2-1|.|TRBV28|many
CASSLLGSKYEQFF
TGTGCCAGCAGTTTATTAGGGTCTAAGTATGAGCAGTTCTTC
>TRBJ1-2|.|TRBV10-3|.
CAISASGPEGYTF
TGTGCCATCAGTGCTTCGGGACCGGAGGGCTACACCTTC
>TRBJ2-5|.|TRBV9|few
CASSASPGTKEETQYF
TGTGCCAGCAGCGCCAGTCCCGGGACAAAGGAAGAGACCCAGTACTTC
>TRBJ2-7|.|TRBV19|many
CASSTSGGGSYEQYF
TGTGCCAGTAGTACCTCTGGCGGGGGCAGCTACGAGCAGTACTTC
>TRBJ2-7|.|TRBV6-1|many
CASSLEIDSSEQYF
TGTGCCAGCAGTCTCGAGATTGACAGTTCGGAGCAGTACTTC
>TRBJ2-1|.|TRBV24-1|.
CATSASGGPGPYNEQFF
TGTGCCACCAGTGCCTCCGGTGGGCCGGGTCCCTACAATGAGCAGTTCTTC
>TRBJ2-5|.|TRBV2|many
CASSEIRETQYF
TGTGCCAGCAGTGAAATTCGGGAGACCCAGTACTTC
>TRBJ1-4|TRBD1|TRBV30|few
CAWKLQGPSFEKLFF
TGTGCCTGGAAGCTACAGGGGCCTAGTTTTGAAAAACTGTTTTTT